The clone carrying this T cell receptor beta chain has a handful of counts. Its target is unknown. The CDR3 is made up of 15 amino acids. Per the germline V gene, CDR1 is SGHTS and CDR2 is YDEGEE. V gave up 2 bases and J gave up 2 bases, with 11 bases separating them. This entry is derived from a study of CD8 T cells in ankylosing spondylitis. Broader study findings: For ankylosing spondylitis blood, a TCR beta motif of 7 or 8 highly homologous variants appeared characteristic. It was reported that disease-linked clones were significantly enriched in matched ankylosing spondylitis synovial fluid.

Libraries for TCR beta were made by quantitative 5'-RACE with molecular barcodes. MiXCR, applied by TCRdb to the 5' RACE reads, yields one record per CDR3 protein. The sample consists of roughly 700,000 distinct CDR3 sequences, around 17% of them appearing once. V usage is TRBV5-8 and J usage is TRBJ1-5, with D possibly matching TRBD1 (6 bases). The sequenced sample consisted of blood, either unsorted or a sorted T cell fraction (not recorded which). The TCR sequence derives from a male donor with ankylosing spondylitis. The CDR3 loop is CASSFGGWGNQPQHF. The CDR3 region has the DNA TGTGCCAGCAGCTTTGGGGGCTGGGGCAATCAGCCCCAGCATTTT.